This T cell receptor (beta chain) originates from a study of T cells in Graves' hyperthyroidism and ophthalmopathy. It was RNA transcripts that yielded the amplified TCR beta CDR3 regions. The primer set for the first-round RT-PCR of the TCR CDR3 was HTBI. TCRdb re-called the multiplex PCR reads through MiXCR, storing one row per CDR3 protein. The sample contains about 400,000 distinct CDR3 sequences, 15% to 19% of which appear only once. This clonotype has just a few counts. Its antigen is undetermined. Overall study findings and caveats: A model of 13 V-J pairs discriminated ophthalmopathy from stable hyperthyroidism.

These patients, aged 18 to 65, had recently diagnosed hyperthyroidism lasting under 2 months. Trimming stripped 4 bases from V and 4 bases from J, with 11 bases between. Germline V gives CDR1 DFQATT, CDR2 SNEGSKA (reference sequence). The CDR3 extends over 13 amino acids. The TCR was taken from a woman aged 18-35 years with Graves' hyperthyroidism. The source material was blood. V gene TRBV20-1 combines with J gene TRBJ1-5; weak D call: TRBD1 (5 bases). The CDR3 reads CSATRRGNQPQHF. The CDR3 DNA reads TGCAGTGCTACCCGTCGGGGGAATCAGCCCCAGCATTTT.